The 20 T cell receptor beta chains in this list originate from one sample, sequenced in a study of identical twins. MiXCR was run by TCRdb on the 5' RACE reads, yielding one entry per CDR3 protein. The data hold hundreds of thousands of distinct CDR3 sequences, with 20% to 25% observed a single time. This same sample was also taken into another study, of T cells expressing NK-cell markers.

Sequenced input: PBMCs. The source is a woman in her late teens or twenties in good health.

The gene calls are TRBV4-2 and TRBJ2-5; 8 nucleotides agree with TRBD2. This CDR3 contains 15 residues. With V trimmed by 0 bases and J by 6 bases, 6 bases remained unmatched. The V gene's germline CDR1 is LGHNA and CDR2 YNFKEQ. The CDR3 bases are TGTGCCAGCAGCCAAGATCTTGGCGGGGGGCAGACCCAGTACTTC. Protein: CASSQDLGGGQTQYF.

This clonotype turned up a few times. The genes are TRBV20-1 and TRBJ1-6; D call uncertain. V was cut by 4 bases and J by 10 bases, with 17 bases left in between. This CDR3 has 14 amino acids. Germline assignment: CDR1 DFQATT and CDR2 SNEGSKA (reference sequence). The CDR3 region has the DNA TGCAGTGCTACCCGGGCAGCGGCCGGGTCACCCCTCCACTTT. Residues: CSATRAAAGSPLHF.

J is TRBJ2-5 and V is TRBV3-1; no definite D call. Germline V gives CDR1 LGHDT, CDR2 YNNKEL (reference sequence). Trimming took off 5 bases at V and 5 bases at J, with 15 bases between the two ends. The CDR3 has 14 residues. In DNA form, the CDR3 reads TGTGCCAGCAGCTTCGACATCTTTGGCGAGACCCAGTACTTC. Its translation is CASSFDIFGETQYF.

This clonotype was detected many times. This sequence joins TRBV6-5 and TRBJ2-7, with D maybe TRBD2 (6 bases). The germline V gene encodes CDR1 MNHEY and CDR2 SVGAGI. Trimming took 4 bases from V and 2 from J, leaving 18 bases between them. This CDR3 is built from 16 residues. CDR3 loop: CASSSSPGLYTYEQYF. CDR3 nucleotide sequence: TGTGCCAGCAGTTCCTCGCCGGGACTCTATACCTACGAGCAGTACTTC.

This clonotype came up a few times. The rearrangement uses TRBV27 and TRBJ2-5; maybe TRBD2 (6 bases). V was trimmed by 6 bases and J by 5 bases, leaving 13 bases between them. CDR1 is MNHEY and CDR2 is SMNVEV in the germline V gene (reference sequence). This CDR3 has 13 amino acids. DNA of the CDR3: TGTGCCAGCAGCCTTGGGACTTTCGAGACCCAGTACTTC. Protein: CASSLGTFETQYF.

The J gene is TRBJ1-6, the V gene TRBV20-1, with D possibly being TRBD1 (6 bases). The V end lost 4 bases, the J end lost 2 bases, and 9 bases lay between the germline ends. CDR3 size: 14 residues. CDR1 and CDR2 from the germline V gene are DFQATT and SNEGSKA (reference sequence). CDR3 in amino acids: CSATQGAYNSPLHF. The CDR3 DNA sequence: TGCAGTGCTACACAGGGAGCCTATAATTCACCCCTCCACTTT.

This clonotype was recorded a few times. V usage is TRBV30 and J usage is TRBJ2-7; perhaps TRBD1 as D (5 bases). Between the trimmed V and J ends, which lost 0 bases and 3 bases, there was a span of 12 bases. Germline V lookup: CDR1 GTSNPN, CDR2 SVGIG (reference sequence). The CDR3 spans 14 residues. The CDR3 region has the DNA TGTGCCTGGAGTGTACTACAGGCCGGCTACGAGCAGTACTTC. The encoded protein is CAWSVLQAGYEQYF.

The chain is built from TRBV7-9 and TRBJ1-2, with D possibly TRBD1 on 6 matching bases. The germline CDR1 and CDR2 sequences are SEHNR and FQNEAQ (reference sequence). Trimming pared 5 bases from V and 2 bases from J, leaving 15 bases between. The CDR3 runs to 15 residues. CDR3 protein: CASSRRQAENYGYTF. The CDR3 bases are TGTGCCAGCAGCCGAAGACAGGCCGAGAACTATGGCTACACCTTC.

V and J are TRBV12-3 or TRBV12-4 and TRBJ2-2; weak D call: TRBD1 (6 bases). The CDR3 runs 14 residues. The V end lost 6 bases, the J end lost 4 bases, and 12 bases lay between the germline ends. In DNA, the CDR3 is TGTGCCAGCAGCCCGGACAGACCCACCGGGGAGCTGTTTTTT. Translation: CASSPDRPTGELFF.

This clonotype was observed a handful of times. The CDR3 region is CASSDGRLGADTQYF. The DNA of the CDR3 is TGTGCCAGCAGTGACGGGCGTTTGGGAGCAGATACGCAGTATTTT. The chain recombines TRBV2 with TRBJ2-3; weak D call: TRBD2 (5 bases). V lost 3 bases and J 4 bases, leaving 14 bases between the germline ends. The CDR3 runs to 15 residues. Germline CDR1 and CDR2: SNHLY and FYNNEI.

The table lists this clonotype with a few counts. The rearrangement uses TRBV12-3 or TRBV12-4 and TRBJ2-7; possibly TRBD2 for D (6 bases). V dropped 1 base and J dropped 5 bases, with 12 bases sitting between them. This CDR3 is 14 amino acids long. The DNA of the CDR3 is TGTGCCAGCAGTTTAGTCAACGGGGGTAACGAGCAGTACTTC. Protein product: CASSLVNGGNEQYF.

The V call is TRBV4-2, the J call TRBJ2-1, with 8 bases matching TRBD2. CDR3 length: 15 residues. Germline V CDR1 and CDR2: LGHNA, YNFKEQ. V trimming: 3 bases; J trimming: 4 bases; junction bases outside the gene matches: 5. The CDR3 coding sequence is TGTGCCAGCAGCCATTCTAGCGGGCTGTACAATGAGCAGTTCTTC. It specifies CASSHSSGLYNEQFF.

This clonotype was detected only a few times. This rearrangement joins TRBV20-1 to TRBJ1-2; 9 bases are a match to TRBD1. The J segment lost 2 bases and the V segment lost 3 bases, leaving 4 bases of the junction unmatched. Germline CDR1 reads DFQATT; CDR2 reads SNEGSKA (reference sequence). The CDR3 totals 14 residues. CDR3 sequence (DNA): TGCAGTGCTAGTGACAGGGGGTCCAACTATGGCTACACCTTC. Amino acids: CSASDRGSNYGYTF.

Concerning this clonotype: At one of its ends the junction is not consistent with the germline gene, which may arise from a read error. CDR3 protein: CASSLDTGSNEQYF. The CDR3 region has the DNA TGTGCCAGCAGCCTAGACACGGGCTCCAACGAGCAGTACTTC. The chain links TRBV7-2 to TRBJ2-7, with D unclear. Germline V gene sequence: CDR1 SGHTA, CDR2 FQGNSA. CDR3 length: 14 amino acids.

This clonotype was observed a few times. This chain joins TRBV5-1 and TRBJ2-5; D is ambiguous. This CDR3 has 12 amino acids. The germline gives CDR1 SGHRS, CDR2 YFSETQ. Trimming pared 5 bases from V and 4 bases from J, leaving 9 bases between. The CDR3 DNA sequence: TGCGCCAGCAGAAGAATCTCAGAGACCCAGTACTTC. Amino acids: CASRRISETQYF.

This clonotype was counted between two and nine times. V and J are TRBV12-3 or TRBV12-4 and TRBJ2-7; D might be TRBD2 (5 bases). The V and J ends lost 6 bases and 0 bases respectively, with 15 bases between them. The CDR3 is made up of 15 amino acids. CDR3 nucleotides: TGTGCCAGCAGGAGTGGACTGTCAAGCTCCTACGAGCAGTACTTC. This sequence encodes CASRSGLSSSYEQYF.

CDR3 protein: CASSLVRPAEELFF. CDR3 DNA sequence: TGCGCCAGCAGCTTGGTCCGGCCAGCGGAGGAGCTGTTTTTT. This rearrangement joins TRBV5-1 to TRBJ2-2, with a weak D call TRBD2 (5 bases). Germline CDR1 and CDR2: SGHRS and YFSETQ. The V and J ends lost 0 bases and 10 bases respectively, with 13 bases between them. The CDR3 totals 14 residues.

This chain links TRBV7-6 with TRBJ2-5; unclear D gene. The CDR3 has 15 residues. Trimming pared 1 base from V and 5 bases from J, leaving 14 bases between. Per germline, CDR1 SGHVS and CDR2 FNYEAQ. DNA of the CDR3: TGTGCCAGCAGCTTAGTCGCTAGTGGTGGGGAGACCCAGTACTTC. Its translation is CASSLVASGGETQYF.

The rearrangement links TRBV6-1 to TRBJ2-2; either TRBD1 or TRBD2 may supply D (5 bases each). The CDR3 loop spans 19 amino acids. Germline CDR1 is MNHNS and CDR2 is SASEGT. V was trimmed by 0 bases and J by 0 bases, leaving 17 bases between them. The CDR3 protein is CASSEAQRGIRSNTGELFF. CDR3 bases: TGTGCCAGCAGTGAAGCCCAGAGGGGTATTCGGTCGAACACCGGGGAGCTGTTTTTT.

The rearrangement joins TRBV6-2 or TRBV6-3 to TRBJ2-7, with 9 nucleotides matching TRBD1. The CDR3 totals 15 residues. Trimming cost V 6 bases and J 6 bases; bases outside gene matches: 12. CDR1 and CDR2 from the germline V gene are MNHEY and SVGEGT. The CDR3: CASRTSGTGHTEQYF. The CDR3 DNA reads as TGTGCCAGCAGGACCTCCGGGACAGGGCATACCGAGCAGTACTTC.